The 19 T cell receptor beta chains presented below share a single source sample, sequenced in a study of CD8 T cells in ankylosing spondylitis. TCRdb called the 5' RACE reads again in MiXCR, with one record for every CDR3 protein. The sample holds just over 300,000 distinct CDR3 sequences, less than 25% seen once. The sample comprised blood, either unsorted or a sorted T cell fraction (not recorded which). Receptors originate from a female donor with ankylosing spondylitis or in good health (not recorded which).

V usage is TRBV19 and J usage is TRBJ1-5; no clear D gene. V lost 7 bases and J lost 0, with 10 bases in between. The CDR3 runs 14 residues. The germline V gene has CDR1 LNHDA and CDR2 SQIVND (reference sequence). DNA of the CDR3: TGTGCCAGTAAACTGGGCAATAGCAATCAGCCCCAGCATTTT. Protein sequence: CASKLGNSNQPQHF.

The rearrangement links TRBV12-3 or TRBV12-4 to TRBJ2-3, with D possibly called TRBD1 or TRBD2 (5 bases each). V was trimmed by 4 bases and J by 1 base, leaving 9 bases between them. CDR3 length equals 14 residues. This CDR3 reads CASSWDRGTDTQYF. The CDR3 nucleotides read TGTGCCAGCAGTTGGGACCGTGGCACAGATACGCAGTATTTT.

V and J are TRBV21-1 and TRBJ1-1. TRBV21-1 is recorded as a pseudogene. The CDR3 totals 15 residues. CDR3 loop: CASPHSTDMNTEAFF. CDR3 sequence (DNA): TGTGCCAGCCCTCACTCAACTGACATGAACACTGAAGCTTTCTTT.

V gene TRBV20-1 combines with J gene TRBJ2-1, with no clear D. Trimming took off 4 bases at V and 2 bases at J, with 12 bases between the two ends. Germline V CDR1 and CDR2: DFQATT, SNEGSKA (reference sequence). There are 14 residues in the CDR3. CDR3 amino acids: CSATPSGPYNEQFF. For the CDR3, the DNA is TGCAGTGCTACCCCGTCGGGTCCCTACAATGAGCAGTTCTTC.

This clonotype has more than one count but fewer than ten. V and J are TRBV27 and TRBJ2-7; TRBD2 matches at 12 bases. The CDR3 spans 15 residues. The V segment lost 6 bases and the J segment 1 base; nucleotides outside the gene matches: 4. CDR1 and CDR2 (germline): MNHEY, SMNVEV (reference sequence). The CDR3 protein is CASRPLAGGSYEQYF. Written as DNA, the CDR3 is TGTGCCAGCAGGCCACTAGCGGGAGGATCCTACGAGCAGTACTTC.

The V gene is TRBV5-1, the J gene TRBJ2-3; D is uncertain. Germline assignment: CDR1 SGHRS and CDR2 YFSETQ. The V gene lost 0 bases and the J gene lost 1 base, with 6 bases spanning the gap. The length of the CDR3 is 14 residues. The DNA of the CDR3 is TGCGCCAGCAGCTTGGAGATGGGCACAGATACGCAGTATTTT. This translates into CASSLEMGTDTQYF.

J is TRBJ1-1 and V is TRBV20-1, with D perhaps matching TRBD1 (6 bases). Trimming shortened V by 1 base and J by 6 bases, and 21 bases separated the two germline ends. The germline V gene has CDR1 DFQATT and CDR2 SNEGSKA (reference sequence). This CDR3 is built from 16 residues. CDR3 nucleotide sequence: TGCAGTGCTAGAGCCCATGGTCAACAGGGATTCGCTGAAGCTTTCTTT. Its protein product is CSARAHGQQGFAEAFF.

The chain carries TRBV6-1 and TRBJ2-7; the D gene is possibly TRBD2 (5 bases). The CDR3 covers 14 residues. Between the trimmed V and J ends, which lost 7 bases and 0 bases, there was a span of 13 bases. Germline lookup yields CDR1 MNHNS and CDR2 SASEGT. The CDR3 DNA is TGTGCCAGCATGCGGTCTACTAGCTCCTACGAGCAGTACTTC. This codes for CASMRSTSSYEQYF.

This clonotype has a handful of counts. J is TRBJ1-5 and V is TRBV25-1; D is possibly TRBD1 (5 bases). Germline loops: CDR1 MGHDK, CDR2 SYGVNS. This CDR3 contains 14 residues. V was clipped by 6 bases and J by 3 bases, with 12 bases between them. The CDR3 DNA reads TGTGCCAGCAGAAATACAGGCTACAATCAGCCCCAGCATTTT. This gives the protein CASRNTGYNQPQHF.

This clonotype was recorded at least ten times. The CDR3 spells CATSDPRVAGRDTQYF. Written as DNA, the CDR3 is TGTGCCACCAGTGATCCGAGGGTCGCGGGACGAGATACGCAGTATTTT. The chain is built from TRBV24-1 and TRBJ2-3; D may be TRBD2 (6 bases). The CDR3 runs to 16 residues. Germline lookup yields CDR1 KGHDR and CDR2 SFDVKD. The V end lost 3 bases, the J end lost 5 bases, and 17 bases lay between the germline ends.

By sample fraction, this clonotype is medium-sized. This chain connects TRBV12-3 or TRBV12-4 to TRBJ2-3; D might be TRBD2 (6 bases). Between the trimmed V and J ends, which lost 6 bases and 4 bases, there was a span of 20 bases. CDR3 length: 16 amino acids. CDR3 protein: CASSPVGGALSDTQYF. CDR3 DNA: TGTGCCAGCAGCCCCGTGGGAGGCGCCCTCTCAGATACGCAGTATTTT.

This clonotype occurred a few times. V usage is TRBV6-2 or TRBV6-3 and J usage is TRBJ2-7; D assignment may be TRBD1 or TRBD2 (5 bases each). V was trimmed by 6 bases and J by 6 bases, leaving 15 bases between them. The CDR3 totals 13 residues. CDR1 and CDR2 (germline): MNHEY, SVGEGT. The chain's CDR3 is CASSLGASGEQYF. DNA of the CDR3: TGTGCCAGCAGCCTCGGGGCCTCCGGCGAGCAGTACTTC.

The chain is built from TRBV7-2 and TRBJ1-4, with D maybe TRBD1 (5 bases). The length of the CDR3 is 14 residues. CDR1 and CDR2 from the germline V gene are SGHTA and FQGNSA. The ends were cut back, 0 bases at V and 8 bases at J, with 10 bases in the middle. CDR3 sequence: CASSLAGVAEKLFF. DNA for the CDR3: TGTGCCAGCAGCTTAGCGGGGGTGGCGGAAAAACTGTTTTTT.

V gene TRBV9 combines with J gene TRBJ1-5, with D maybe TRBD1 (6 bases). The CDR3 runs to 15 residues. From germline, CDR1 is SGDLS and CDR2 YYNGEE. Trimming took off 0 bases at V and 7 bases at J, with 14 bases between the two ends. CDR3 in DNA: TGTGCCAGCAGCGTAGCCCCGACAGGTGGACAGCCCCAGCATTTT. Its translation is CASSVAPTGGQPQHF.

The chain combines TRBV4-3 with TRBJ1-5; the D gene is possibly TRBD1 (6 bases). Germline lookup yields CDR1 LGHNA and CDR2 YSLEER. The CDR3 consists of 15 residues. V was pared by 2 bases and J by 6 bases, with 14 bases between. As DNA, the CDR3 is TGCGCCAGCAGCCAACTACTGGGGGGGCCTCAGCCCCAGCATTTT. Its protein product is CASSQLLGGPQPQHF.

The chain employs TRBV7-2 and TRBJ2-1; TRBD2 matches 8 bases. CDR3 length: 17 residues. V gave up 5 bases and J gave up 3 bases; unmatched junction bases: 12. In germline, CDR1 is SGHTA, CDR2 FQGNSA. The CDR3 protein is CASSLLNLAGHYNEQFF. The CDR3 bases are TGTGCCAGCAGCCTACTAAACCTAGCGGGCCACTACAATGAGCAGTTCTTC.

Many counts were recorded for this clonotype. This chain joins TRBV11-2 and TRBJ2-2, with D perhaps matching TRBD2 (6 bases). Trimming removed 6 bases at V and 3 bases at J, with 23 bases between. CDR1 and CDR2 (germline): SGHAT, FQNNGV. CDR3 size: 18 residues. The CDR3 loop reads CASSPGTRPQYDTGELFF. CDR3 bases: TGTGCCAGCAGTCCCGGGACTCGCCCCCAGTATGACACCGGGGAGCTGTTTTTT.

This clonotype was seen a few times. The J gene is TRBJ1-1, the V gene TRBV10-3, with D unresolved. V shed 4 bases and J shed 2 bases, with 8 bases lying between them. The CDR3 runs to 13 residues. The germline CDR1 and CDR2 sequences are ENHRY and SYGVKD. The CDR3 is CAISGVFNTEAFF. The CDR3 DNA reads TGTGCCATCAGTGGTGTATTTAACACTGAAGCTTTCTTT.

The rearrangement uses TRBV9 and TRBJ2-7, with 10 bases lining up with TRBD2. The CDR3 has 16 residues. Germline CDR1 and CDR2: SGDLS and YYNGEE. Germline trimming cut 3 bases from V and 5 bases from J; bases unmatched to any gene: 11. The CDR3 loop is CASSATGASGRDEQYF. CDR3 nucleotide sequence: TGTGCCAGCAGCGCAACCGGGGCTAGCGGGAGAGACGAGCAGTACTTC.